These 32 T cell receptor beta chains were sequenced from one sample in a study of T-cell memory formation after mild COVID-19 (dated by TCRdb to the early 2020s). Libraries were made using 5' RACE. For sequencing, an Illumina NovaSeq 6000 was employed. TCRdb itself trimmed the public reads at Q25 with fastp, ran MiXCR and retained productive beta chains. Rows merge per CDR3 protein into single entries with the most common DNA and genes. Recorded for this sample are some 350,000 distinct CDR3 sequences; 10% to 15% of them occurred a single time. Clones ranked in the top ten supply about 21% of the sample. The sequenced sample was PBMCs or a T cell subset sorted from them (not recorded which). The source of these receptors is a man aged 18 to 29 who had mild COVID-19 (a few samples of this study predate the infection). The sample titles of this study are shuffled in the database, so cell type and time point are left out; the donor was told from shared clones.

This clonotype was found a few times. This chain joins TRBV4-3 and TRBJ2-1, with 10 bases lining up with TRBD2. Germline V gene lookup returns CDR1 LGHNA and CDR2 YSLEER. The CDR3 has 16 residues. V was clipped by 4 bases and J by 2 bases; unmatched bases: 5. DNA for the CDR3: TGCGCCAGCAGCCCGGAAGCGGGGGGGCCCTACAATGAGCAGTTCTTC. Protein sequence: CASSPEAGGPYNEQFF.

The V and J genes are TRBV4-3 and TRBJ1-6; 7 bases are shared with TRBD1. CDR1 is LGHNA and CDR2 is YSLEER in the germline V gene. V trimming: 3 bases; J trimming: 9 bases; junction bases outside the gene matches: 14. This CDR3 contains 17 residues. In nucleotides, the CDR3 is TGCGCCAGCAGCCAGGTCGATGACAGGGCTGTGGTTTCACCCCTCCACTTT. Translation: CASSQVDDRAVVSPLHF.

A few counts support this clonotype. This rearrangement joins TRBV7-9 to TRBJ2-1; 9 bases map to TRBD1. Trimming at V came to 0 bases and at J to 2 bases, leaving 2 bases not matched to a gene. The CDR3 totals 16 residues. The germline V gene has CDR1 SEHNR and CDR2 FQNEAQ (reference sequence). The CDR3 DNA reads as TGTGCCAGCAGCTTAGCCCGACAGGGGGCCTACAATGAGCAGTTCTTC. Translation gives CASSLARQGAYNEQFF.

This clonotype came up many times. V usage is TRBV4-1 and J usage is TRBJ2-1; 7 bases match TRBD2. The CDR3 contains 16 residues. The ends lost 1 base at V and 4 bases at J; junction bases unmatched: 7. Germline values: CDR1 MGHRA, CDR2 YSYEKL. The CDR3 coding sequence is TGCGCCAGCAGCCAAGTTAGGCTAGCGGTTTACAATGAGCAGTTCTTC. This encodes CASSQVRLAVYNEQFF.

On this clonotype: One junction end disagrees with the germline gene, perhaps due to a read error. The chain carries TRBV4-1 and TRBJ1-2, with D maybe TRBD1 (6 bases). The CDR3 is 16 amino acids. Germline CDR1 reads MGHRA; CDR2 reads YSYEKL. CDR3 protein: CASSKEGGWRGYGYTF. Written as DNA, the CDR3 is TGCGCCAGCAGCAAAGAGGGGGGGTGGAGAGGCTATGGCTACACCTTC.

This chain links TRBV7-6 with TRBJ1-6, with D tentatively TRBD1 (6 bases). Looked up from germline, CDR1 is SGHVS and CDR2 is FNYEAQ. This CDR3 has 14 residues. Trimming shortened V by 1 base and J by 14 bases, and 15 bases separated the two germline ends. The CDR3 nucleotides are TGTGCCAGCAGCTTAGAGACAGGCCGGGAGTCCCTCCACTTT. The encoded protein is CASSLETGRESLHF.

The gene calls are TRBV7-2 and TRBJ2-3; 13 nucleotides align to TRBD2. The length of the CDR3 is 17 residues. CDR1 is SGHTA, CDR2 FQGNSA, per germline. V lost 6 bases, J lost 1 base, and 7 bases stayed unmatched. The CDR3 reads CASSWTSGGPGTDTQYF. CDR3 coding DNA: TGTGCCAGCAGTTGGACTAGCGGGGGTCCCGGCACAGATACGCAGTATTTT. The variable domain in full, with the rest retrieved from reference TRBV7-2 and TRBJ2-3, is GAGVSQSPSNKVTEKGKDVELRCDPISGHTALYWYRQSLGQGLEFLIYFQGNSAPDKSGLPSDRFSAERTGGSVSTLTIQRTQQEDSAVYLCASSWTSGGPGTDTQYFGPGTRLTVL.

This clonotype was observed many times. This chain's CDR3 is CASSRGPDYGYTF. As DNA, the CDR3 is TGTGCCAGCAGCCGAGGGCCGGACTATGGCTACACCTTC. J is TRBJ1-2 and V is TRBV3-1; D unclear. Germline V gene data show CDR1 as LGHDT and CDR2 as YNNKEL (reference sequence). V was shortened by 4 bases and J by 3 bases, with 9 bases between the two germline ends. The CDR3 extends over 13 amino acids.

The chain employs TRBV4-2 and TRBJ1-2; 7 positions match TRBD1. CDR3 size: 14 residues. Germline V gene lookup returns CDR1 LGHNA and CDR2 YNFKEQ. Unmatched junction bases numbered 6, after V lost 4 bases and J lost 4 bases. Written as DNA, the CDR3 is TGTGCCAGCAGCCTAGGGGGCTCGGGCTATGGCTACACCTTC. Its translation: CASSLGGSGYGYTF.

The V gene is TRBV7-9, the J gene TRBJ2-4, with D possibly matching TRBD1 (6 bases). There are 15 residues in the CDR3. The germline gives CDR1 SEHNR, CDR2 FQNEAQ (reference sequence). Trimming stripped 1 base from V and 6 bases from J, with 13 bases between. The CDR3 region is CASSLGPRGTNIQYF. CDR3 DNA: TGTGCCAGCAGCTTAGGCCCCAGGGGTACAAACATTCAGTACTTC. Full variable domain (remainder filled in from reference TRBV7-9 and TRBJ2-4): DTGVSQNPRHKITKRGQNVTFRCDPISEHNRLYWYRQTLGQGPEFLTYFQNEAQLEKSRLLSDRFSAERPKGSFSTLEIQRTEQGDSAMYLCASSLGPRGTNIQYFGAGTRLSVL.

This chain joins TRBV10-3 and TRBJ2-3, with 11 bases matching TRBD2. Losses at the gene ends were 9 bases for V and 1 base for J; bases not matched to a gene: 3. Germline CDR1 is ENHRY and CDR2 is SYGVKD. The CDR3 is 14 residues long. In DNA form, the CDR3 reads TGTGCCATTCAACTAGCGGGGGGCACAGATACGCAGTATTTT. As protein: CAIQLAGGTDTQYF.

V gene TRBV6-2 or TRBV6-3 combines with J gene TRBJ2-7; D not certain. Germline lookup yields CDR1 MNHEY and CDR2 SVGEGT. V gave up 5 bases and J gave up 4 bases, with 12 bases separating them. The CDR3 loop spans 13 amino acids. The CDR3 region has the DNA TGTGCCAGCAGTCCTTCGGACGGGTACGAGCAGTACGTC. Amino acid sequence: CASSPSDGYEQYV.

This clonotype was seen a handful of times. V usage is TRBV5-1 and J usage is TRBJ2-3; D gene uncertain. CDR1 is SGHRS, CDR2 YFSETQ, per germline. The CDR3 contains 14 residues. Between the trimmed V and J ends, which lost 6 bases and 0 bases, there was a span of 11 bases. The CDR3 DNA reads TGCGCCAGCACCCCCACTGCTAGCACAGATACGCAGTATTTT. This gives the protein CASTPTASTDTQYF.

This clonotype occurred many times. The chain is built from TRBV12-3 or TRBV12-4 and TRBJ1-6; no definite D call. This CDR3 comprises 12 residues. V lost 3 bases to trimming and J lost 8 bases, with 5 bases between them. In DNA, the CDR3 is TGTGCCAGCAGTTTTATCCATTCACCCCTCCACTTT. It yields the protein CASSFIHSPLHF.

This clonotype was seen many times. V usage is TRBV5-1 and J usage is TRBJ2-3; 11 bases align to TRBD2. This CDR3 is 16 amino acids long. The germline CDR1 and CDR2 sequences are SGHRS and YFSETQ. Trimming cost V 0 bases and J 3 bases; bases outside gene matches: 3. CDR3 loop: CASSLGASGRTDTQYF. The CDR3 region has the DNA TGCGCCAGCAGCTTGGGGGCTAGCGGGAGGACAGATACGCAGTATTTT.

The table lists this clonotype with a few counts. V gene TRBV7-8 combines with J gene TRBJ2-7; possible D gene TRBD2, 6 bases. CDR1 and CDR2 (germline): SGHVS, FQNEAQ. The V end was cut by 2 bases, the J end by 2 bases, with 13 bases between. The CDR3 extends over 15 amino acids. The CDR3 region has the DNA TGTGCCAGCAGCTTAAATCAGGCGGGGACCTACGAGCAGTACTTC. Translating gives CASSLNQAGTYEQYF.

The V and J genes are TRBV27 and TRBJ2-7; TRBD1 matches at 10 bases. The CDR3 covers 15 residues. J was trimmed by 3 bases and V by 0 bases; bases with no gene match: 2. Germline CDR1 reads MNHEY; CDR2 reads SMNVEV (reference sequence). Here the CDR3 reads CASSLSGQGFYEQYF. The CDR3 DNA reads TGTGCCAGCAGTTTATCGGGACAGGGGTTCTACGAGCAGTACTTC.

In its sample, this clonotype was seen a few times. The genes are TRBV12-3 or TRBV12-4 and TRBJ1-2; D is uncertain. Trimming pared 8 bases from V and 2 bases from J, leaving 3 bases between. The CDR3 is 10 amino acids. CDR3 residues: CASSNYGYTF. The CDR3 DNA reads TGTGCCAGCTCGAACTATGGCTACACCTTC.

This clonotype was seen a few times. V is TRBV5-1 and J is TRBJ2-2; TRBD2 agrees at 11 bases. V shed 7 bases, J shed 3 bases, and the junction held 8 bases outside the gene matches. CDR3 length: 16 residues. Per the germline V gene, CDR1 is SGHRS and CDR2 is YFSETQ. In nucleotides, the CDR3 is TGCGCCAGCCGGGAACTAGCGGGGGTTCACACCGGGGAGCTGTTTTTT. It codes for CASRELAGVHTGELFF.

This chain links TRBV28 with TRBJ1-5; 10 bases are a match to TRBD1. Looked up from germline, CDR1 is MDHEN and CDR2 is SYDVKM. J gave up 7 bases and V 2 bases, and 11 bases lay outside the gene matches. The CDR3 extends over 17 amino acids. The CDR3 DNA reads TGTGCCAGCAGTTTAGATAGGCGGACAGGGGGTTACCAGCCCCAGCATTTT. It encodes CASSLDRRTGGYQPQHF.

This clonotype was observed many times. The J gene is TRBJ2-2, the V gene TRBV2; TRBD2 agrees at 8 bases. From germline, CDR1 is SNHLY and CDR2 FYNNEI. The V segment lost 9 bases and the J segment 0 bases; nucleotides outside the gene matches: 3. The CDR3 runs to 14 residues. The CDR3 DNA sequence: TGTGCCAGTTCGGGACTAGCGAACACCGGGGAGCTGTTTTTT. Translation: CASSGLANTGELFF.

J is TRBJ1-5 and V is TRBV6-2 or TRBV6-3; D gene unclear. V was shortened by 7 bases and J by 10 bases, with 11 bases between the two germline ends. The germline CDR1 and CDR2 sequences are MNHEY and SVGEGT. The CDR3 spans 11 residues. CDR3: CASTDGSPQHF. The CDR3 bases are TGTGCCAGCACCGACGGCTCCCCCCAGCATTTT.

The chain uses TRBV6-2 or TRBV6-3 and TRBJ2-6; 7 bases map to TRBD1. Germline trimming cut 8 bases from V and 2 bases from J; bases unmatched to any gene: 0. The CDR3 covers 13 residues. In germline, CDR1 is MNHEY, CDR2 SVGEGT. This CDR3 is CASGTAGANVLTF. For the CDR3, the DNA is TGTGCCAGCGGGACAGCTGGGGCCAACGTCCTGACTTTC.

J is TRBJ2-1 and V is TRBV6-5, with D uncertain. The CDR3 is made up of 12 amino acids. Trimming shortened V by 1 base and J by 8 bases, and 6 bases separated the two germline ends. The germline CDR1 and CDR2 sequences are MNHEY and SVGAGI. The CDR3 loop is CASSYLGDEQFF. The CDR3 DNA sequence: TGTGCCAGCAGTTACTTGGGCGATGAGCAGTTCTTC.

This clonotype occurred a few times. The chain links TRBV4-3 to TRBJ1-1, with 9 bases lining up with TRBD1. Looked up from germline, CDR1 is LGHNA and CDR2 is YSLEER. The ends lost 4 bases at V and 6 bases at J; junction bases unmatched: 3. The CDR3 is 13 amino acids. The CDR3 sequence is CASSPQGAPEAFF. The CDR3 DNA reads TGCGCCAGCAGCCCACAGGGGGCTCCTGAAGCTTTCTTT.

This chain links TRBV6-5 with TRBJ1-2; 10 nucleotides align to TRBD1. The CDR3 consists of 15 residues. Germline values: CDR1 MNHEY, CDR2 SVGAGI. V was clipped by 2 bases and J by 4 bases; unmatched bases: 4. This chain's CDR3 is CASSYAGTGVYGYTF. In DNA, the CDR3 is TGTGCCAGCAGTTACGCCGGGACAGGGGTCTATGGCTACACCTTC.

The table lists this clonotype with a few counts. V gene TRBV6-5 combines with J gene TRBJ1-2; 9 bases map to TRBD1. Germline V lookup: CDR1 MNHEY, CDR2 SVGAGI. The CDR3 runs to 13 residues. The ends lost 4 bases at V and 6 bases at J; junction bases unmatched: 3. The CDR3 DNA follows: TGTGCCAGCAGTTGGGGGACAGGGAATGGCTACACCTTC. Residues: CASSWGTGNGYTF.

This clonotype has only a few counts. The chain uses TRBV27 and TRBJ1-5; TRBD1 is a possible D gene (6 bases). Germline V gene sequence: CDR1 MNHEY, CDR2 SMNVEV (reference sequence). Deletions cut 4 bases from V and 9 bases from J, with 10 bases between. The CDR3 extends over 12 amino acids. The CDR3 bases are TGTGCCAGCAGTTCGCGGGGGCTGCCCCAGCATTTT. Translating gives CASSSRGLPQHF.

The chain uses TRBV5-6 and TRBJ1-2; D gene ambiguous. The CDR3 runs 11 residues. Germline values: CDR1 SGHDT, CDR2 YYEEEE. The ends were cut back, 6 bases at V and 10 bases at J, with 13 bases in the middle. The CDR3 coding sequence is TGTGCCAGCAAGAGTGGCAGCTACTACACCTTC. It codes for CASKSGSYYTF.

CDR3 sequence (DNA): TGCAGCGTTGAGAGGACTAGCGGCGTCACAGATACGCAGTATTTT. This codes for CSVERTSGVTDTQYF. The V call is TRBV29-1, the J call TRBJ2-3, with TRBD2 matching 10 bases. The CDR3 is 15 amino acids. The germline V gene encodes CDR1 SQVTM and CDR2 ANQGSEA. The junction had 5 bases not matched to a gene; V was cut back by 3 bases and J by 2 bases.

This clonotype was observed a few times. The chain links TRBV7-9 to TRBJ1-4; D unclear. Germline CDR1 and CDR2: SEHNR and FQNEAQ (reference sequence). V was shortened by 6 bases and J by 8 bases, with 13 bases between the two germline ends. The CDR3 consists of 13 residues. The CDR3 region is CASSFEGGEKLFF. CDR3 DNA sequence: TGTGCCAGCAGTTTTGAGGGTGGGGAAAAACTGTTTTTT. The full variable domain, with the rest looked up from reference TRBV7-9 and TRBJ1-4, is DTGVSQNPRHKITKRGQNVTFRCDPISEHNRLYWYRQTLGQGPEFLTYFQNEAQLEKSRLLSDRFSAERPKGSFSTLEIQRTEQGDSAMYLCASSFEGGEKLFFGSGTQLSVL.

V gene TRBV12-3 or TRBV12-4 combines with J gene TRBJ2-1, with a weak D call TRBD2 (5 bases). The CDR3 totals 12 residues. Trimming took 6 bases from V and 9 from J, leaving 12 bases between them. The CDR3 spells CASSPGSGEQFF. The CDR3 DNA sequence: TGTGCCAGCAGCCCGGGATCGGGTGAGCAGTTCTTC.